The clone carrying this T cell receptor (beta chain) was seen many times. Its specificity is not known. Trimming shortened V by 5 bases and J by 4 bases, and 19 bases separated the two germline ends. The CDR3 consists of 16 residues. Germline V lookup: CDR1 SEHNR, CDR2 FQNEAQ (reference sequence). TCRdb processed the RT-PCR reads anew with MiXCR; each CDR3 protein has one entry. Of 610,000 or so distinct CDR3 sequences in the sample, 14% are singletons; the top ten hold approximately 12%. The data are from a study of response to subunit inactivated influenza vaccine. Findings of the study overall: The study's authors posited that every seasonal influenza vaccination enlists few new T cells.

V and J are TRBV7-9 and TRBJ2-3; D perhaps matches TRBD1 (6 bases). The starting material was PBMCs from blood, obtained 12 days after vaccination. This TCR was sampled from a man aged 50 to 59 who received an inactivated influenza vaccine. The CDR3 protein is CASSPARGILADTQYF. CDR3 DNA: TGTGCCAGCAGCCCCGCGAGGGGGATACTGGCAGATACGCAGTATTTT.